The entry below gives a single TCR beta chain sequence along with its context. The antigen remains unidentified. This CDR3 region has 13 residues. V dropped 0 bases and J dropped 6 bases, with 8 bases sitting between them. Germline values: CDR1 MNHEY, CDR2 SVGAGI. The sample is drawn from a study of Graves' ophthalmopathy and Graves' hyperthyroidism. From RNA, the CDR3 regions of TCR beta chains were amplified and sequenced. Following a first-round RT-PCR that used HTBI primers, a second-round multiplex PCR was carried out. TCRdb called the multiplex PCR reads again in MiXCR, with one record for every CDR3 protein. Here the sample spans over a million distinct CDR3 sequences, less than 45% being singletons. General study results and limits: For separating ophthalmopathy from stable hyperthyroidism, a 13-signature model gave about 90% sensitivity and about 82% specificity. In blood, most expanded thyroid clonotypes above 0.001 frequency were also detected.

The source of this sequence is an adult man with Graves' hyperthyroidism. Sample: peripheral blood or thyroid tissue (not recorded which). The chain is built from TRBV6-5 and TRBJ1-2; D gene unclear. The CDR3 here is CASSYSGRDGYTF. The CDR3 nucleotides are TGTGCCAGCAGTTACTCCGGGCGGGATGGCTACACCTTC.